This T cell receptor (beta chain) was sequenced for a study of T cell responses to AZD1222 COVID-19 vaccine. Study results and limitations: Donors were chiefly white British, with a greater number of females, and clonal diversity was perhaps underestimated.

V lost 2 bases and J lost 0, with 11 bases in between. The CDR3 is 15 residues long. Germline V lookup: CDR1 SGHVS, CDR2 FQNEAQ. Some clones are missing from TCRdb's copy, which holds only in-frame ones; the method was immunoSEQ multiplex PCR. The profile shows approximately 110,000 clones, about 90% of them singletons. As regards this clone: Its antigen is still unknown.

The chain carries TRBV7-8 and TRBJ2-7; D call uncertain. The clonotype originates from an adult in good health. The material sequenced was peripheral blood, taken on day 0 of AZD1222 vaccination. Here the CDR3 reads CASSLRAASSYEQYF. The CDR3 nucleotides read TGTGCCAGCAGCTTACGGGCCGCGAGCTCCTACGAGCAGTACTTC.